This T cell receptor (beta chain) derives from a study of T-cell reconstitution after alpha-beta-depleted transplantation in children. The germline V gene has CDR1 SQVTM and CDR2 ANQGSEA. V was clipped by 3 bases and J by 0 bases, with 5 bases between them. The CDR3 spans 13 residues. Preparation of the TCRbeta library was carried out with unique molecular identifiers. One entry per CDR3 protein results from TCRdb running MiXCR on the PCR reads. Among hundreds of thousands of distinct CDR3 sequences listed, around 14% were seen once. This clonotype was observed a handful of times. The sample was PBMCs, taken before TCRalphabeta/CD19-depleted stem cell transplant. The chain employs TRBV29-1 and TRBJ2-2; D is unclear. This clonotype originated in a girl aged 2 to 9 with congenital amegakaryocytic thrombocytopenia, due to receive a stem cell transplant. CDR3 in amino acids: CSVETANTGELFF. The CDR3 DNA reads TGCAGCGTTGAGACGGCGAACACCGGGGAGCTGTTTTTT.